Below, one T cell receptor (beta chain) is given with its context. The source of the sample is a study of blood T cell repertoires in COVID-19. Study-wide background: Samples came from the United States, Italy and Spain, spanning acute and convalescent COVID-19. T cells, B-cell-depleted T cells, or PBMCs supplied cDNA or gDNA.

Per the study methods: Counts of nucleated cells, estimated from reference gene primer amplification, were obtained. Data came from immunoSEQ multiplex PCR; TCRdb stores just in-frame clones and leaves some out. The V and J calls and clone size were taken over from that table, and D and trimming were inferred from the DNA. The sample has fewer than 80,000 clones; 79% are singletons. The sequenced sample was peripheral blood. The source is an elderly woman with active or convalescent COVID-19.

DNA of the CDR3: TGTGCCAGCAGTTTAAGAGAGGGACAGGGATTTCTCGGGCAGTACTTC. This gives the protein CASSLREGQGFLGQYF. This rearrangement joins TRBV28 to TRBJ2-7; 9 bases map to TRBD1. Germline V CDR1 and CDR2: MDHEN, SYDVKM. The CDR3 has 16 amino acids. With 2 bases clipped from V and 9 bases from J, the junction kept 14 bases outside the gene matches.